The clone carrying this TCR beta chain occurred a few times. TCRdb itself ran the 5' RACE reads through MiXCR, one entry per CDR3 protein. The table includes under 700,000 distinct CDR3 sequences, around 16% detected once. The V gene's germline CDR1 is SGHTA and CDR2 FQGTGA. After removal of 5 bases from V and 8 bases from J, the junction contained 12 bases not matched to a gene. The CDR3 loop spans 15 amino acids. This record belongs to a study of T cells after yellow fever vaccination. The chain has TRBV7-3 and TRBJ2-1; TRBD1 matches 7 bases. The clonotype was recovered from a man aged 18 to 29 who received the YFV17D yellow fever vaccine. Material: PBMCs, obtained 5 days after the first yellow fever vaccination. CDR3 in amino acids: CASSQRTGSRDEQFF. The CDR3 DNA reads TGTGCCAGCAGCCAAAGGACAGGCTCCCGGGATGAGCAGTTCTTC. The variable domain in full, completed from reference TRBV7-3 and TRBJ2-1, reads GAGVSQTPSNKVTEKGKYVELRCDPISGHTALYWYRQSLGQGPEFLIYFQGTGAADDSGLPNDRFFAVRPEGSVSTLKIQRTERGDSAVYLCASSQRTGSRDEQFFGPGTRLTVL.